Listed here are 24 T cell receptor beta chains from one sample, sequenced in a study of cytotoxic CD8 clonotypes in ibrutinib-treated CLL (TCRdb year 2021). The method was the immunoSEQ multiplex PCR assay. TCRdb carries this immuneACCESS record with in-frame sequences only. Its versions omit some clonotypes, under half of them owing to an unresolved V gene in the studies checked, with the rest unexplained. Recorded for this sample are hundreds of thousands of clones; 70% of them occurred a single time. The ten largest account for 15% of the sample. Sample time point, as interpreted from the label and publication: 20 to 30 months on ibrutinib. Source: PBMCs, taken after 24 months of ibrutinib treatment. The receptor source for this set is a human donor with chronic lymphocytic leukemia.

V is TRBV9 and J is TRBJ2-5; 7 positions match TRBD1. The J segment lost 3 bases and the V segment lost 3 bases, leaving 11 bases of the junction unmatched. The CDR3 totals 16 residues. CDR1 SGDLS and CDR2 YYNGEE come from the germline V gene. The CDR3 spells CASSGGGLFREETQYF. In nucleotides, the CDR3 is TGTGCCAGCAGCGGAGGGGGCCTTTTCCGGGAAGAGACCCAGTACTTC.

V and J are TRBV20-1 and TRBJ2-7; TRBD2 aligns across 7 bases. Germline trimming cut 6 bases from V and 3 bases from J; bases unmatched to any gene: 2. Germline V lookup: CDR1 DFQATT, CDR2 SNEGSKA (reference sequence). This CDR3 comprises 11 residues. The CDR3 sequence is CSAGGSYEQYF. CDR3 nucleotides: TGCAGTGCGGGCGGGAGCTACGAGCAGTACTTC.

The CDR3 DNA is TGTGCCTGGGCACCGGGACAGGTTCATCCTGGGGAGCTGTTTTTT. It is translated as CAWAPGQVHPGELFF. The rearrangement uses TRBV30 and TRBJ2-2; TRBD1 matches 8 bases. CDR1 GTSNPN and CDR2 SVGIG come from the germline V gene (reference sequence). The CDR3 runs 15 residues. V lost 5 bases and J lost 8; bases outside the gene matches: 13.

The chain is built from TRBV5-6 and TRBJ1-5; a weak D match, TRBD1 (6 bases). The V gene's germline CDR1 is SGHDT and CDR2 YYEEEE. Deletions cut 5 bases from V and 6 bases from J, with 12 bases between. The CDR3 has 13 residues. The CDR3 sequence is CASSLRGFQPQHF. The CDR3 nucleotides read TGTGCCAGCAGTTTAAGGGGGTTTCAGCCCCAGCATTTT.

CDR3 in amino acids: CASSGNYEQYF. CDR3 in DNA: TGTGCCAGTAGCGGAAACTACGAGCAGTACTTC. The rearrangement links TRBV30 to TRBJ2-7; D might be TRBD2 (6 bases). Looked up from germline, CDR1 is GTSNPN and CDR2 is SVGIG (reference sequence). The CDR3 spans 11 residues. V was cut by 8 bases and J by 3 bases, with 11 bases left in between.

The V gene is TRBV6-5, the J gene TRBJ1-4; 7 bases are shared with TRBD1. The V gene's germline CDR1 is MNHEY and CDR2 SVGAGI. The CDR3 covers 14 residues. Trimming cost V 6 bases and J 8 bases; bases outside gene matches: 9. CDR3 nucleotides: TGTGCCAGCAGGGCAGGGGGGCCGGGAGAAAAACTGTTTTTT. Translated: CASRAGGPGEKLFF.

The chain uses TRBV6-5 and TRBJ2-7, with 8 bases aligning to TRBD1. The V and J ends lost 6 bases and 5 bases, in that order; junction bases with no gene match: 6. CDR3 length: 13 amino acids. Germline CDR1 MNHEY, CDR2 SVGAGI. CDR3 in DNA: TGTGCCAGCAGAGAGACAGGGGAGGACGAGCAGTACTTC. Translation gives CASRETGEDEQYF.

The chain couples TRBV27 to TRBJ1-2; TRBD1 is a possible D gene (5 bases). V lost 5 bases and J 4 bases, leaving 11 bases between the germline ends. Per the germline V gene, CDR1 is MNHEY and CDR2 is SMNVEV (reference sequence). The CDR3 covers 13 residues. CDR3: CASSPTGGYGYTF. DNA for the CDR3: TGTGCCAGCAGTCCAACTGGGGGCTATGGCTACACCTTC.

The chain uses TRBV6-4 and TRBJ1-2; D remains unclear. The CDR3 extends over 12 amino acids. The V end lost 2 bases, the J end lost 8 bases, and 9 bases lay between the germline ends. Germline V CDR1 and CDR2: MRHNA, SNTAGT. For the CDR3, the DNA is TGTGCCAGCAGTGACGCAGGACGGGGCTACACCTTC. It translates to CASSDAGRGYTF.

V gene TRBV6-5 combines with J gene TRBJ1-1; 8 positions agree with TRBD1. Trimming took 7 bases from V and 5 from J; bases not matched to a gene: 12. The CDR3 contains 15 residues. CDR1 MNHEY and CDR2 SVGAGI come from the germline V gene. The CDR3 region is CASTPAGGARTEAFF. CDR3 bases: TGTGCCAGCACCCCGGCAGGGGGCGCCCGGACTGAAGCTTTCTTT.

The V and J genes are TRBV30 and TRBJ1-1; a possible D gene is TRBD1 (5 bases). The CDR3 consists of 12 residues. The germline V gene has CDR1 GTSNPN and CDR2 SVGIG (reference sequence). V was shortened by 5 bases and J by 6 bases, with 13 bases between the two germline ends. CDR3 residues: CAWWSQGPEAFF. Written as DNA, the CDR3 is TGTGCCTGGTGGAGTCAGGGACCTGAAGCTTTCTTT.

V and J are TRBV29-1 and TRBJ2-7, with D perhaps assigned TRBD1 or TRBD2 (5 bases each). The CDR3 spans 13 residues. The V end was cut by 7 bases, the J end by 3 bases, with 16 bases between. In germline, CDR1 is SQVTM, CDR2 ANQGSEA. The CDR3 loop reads CSARARGDYEQYF. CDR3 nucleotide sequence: TGCAGCGCCAGGGCCCGAGGGGACTACGAGCAGTACTTC.

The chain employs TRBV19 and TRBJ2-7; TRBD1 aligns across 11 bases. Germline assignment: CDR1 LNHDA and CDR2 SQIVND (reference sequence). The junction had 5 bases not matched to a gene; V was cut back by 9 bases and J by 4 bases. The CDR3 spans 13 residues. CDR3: CARGGQGVYEQYF. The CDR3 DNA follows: TGTGCCAGAGGGGGACAGGGGGTTTACGAGCAGTACTTC.

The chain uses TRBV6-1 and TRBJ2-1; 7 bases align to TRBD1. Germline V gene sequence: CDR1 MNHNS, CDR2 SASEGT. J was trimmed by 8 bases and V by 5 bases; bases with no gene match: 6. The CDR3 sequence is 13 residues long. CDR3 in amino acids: CASSPNRGDEQFF. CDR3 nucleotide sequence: TGTGCCAGCAGTCCAAACAGGGGCGATGAGCAGTTCTTC.

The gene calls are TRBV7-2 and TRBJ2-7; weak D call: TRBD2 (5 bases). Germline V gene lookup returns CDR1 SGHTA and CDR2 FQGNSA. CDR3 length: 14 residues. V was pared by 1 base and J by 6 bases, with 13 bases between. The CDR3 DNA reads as TGTGCCAGCAGCTTAGGGGCTTCGGGGTCCGAGCAGTACTTC. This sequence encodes CASSLGASGSEQYF.

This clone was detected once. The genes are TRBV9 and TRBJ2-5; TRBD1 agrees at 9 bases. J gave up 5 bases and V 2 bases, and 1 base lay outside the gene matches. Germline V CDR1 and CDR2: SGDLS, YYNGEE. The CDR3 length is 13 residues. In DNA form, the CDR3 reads TGTGCCAGCAGCGTCGGACAGGGGGAGACCCAGTACTTC. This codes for CASSVGQGETQYF.

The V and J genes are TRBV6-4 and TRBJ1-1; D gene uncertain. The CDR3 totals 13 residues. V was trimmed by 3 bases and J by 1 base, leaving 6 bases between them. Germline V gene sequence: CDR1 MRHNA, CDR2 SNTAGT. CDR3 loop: CASSEDWNTEAFF. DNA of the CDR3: TGTGCCAGCAGTGAAGACTGGAACACTGAAGCTTTCTTT.

Here the CDR3 reads CASSDRVGNQPQHF. As DNA, the CDR3 is TGTGCCAGCTCGGACAGGGTAGGCAATCAGCCCCAGCATTTT. The gene calls are TRBV18 and TRBJ1-5; TRBD1 aligns across 8 bases. Germline assignment: CDR1 KGHSH and CDR2 LQKENI. CDR3 length: 14 residues. With V trimmed by 6 bases and J by 2 bases, 3 bases remained unmatched.

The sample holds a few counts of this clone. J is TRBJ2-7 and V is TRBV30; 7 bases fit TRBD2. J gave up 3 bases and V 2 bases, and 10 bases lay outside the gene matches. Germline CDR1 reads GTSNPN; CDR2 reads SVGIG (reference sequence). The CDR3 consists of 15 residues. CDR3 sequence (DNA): TGTGCCTGGAGTCAGAGAGCGGGACTCGGCTACGAGCAGTACTTC. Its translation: CAWSQRAGLGYEQYF.

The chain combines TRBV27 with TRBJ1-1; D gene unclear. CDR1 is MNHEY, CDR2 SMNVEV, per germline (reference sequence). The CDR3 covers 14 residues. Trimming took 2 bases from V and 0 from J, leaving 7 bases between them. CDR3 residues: CASSLGALNTEAFF. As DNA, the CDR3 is TGTGCCAGCAGTTTAGGTGCGTTGAACACTGAAGCTTTCTTT.

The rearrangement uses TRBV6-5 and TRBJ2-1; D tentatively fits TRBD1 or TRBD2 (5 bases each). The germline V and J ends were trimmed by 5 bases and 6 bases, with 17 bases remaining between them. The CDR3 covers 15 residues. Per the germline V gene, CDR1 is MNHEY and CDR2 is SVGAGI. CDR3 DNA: TGTGCCAGCAGTGTGCCCCGGGACGGTTCCAATGAGCAGTTCTTC. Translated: CASSVPRDGSNEQFF.

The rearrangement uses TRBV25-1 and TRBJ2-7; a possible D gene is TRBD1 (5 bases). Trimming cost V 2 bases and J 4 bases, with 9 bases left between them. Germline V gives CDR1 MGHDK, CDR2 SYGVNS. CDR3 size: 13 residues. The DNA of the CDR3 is TGTGCCAGCAGTGAAGGGGCCCTTTACGAGCAGTACTTC. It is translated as CASSEGALYEQYF.

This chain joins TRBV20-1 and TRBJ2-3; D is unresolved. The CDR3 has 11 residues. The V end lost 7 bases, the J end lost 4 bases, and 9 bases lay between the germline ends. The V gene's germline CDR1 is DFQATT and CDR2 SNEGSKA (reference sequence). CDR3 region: CSVPAPDTQYF. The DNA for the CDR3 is TGCAGTGTCCCAGCGCCAGATACGCAGTATTTT.

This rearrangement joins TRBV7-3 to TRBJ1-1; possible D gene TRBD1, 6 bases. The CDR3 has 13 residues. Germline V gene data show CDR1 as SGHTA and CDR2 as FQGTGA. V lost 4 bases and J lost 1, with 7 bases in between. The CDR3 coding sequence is TGTGCCAGCAGCTCGGGACAGAACACTGAAGCTTTCTTT. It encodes CASSSGQNTEAFF. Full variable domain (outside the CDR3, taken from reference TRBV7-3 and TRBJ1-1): GAGVSQTPSNKVTEKGKYVELRCDPISGHTALYWYRQSLGQGPEFLIYFQGTGAADDSGLPNDRFFAVRPEGSVSTLKIQRTERGDSAVYLCASSSGQNTEAFFGQGTRLTVV.